The next 30 T cell receptor beta chains were all read from a single sample in a study of cytomegalovirus exposure and HLA in healthy donors. PCR was performed using 60 Vbeta and 13 Jbeta primers. The repertoire was sequenced with immunoSEQ multiplex PCR; TCRdb's copy has only in-frame clones and lacks some. The top ten hold under 13% of the sample, which has approximately 100,000 clones, roughly 71% seen once. What was sequenced was PBMCs. Every receptor here comes from a man aged 40-49 years in good health and CMV-seropositive.

The chain employs TRBV10-3 and TRBJ2-7, with D possibly being TRBD2 (6 bases). This CDR3 spans 15 amino acids. Germline loops: CDR1 ENHRY, CDR2 SYGVKD. Trimming removed 3 bases at V and 4 bases at J, with 16 bases between. The DNA of the CDR3 is TGTGCCATCAGTGAACCGGGAGTCTCGGGGTACGAGCAGTACTTC. The encoded protein is CAISEPGVSGYEQYF.

This clone appeared once. The rearrangement links TRBV5-6 to TRBJ2-7; D possibly corresponds to TRBD1 (5 bases). Trimming took 2 bases from V and 6 from J, leaving 15 bases between them. The germline V gene has CDR1 SGHDT and CDR2 YYEEEE. The CDR3 loop spans 14 amino acids. CDR3 coding DNA: TGTGCCAGCAGCTTTTGTCAGGGTCACTGCGAGCAGTACTTC. Amino acid sequence: CASSFCQGHCEQYF.

The V gene is TRBV27, the J gene TRBJ2-5; the D gene is possibly TRBD1 (8 bases). This CDR3 region has 17 residues. V was shortened by 6 bases and J by 5 bases, with 25 bases between the two germline ends. From germline, CDR1 is MNHEY and CDR2 SMNVEV (reference sequence). The CDR3, as DNA: TGTGCCAGCAGGGGGGAGGGGCAGGGGGCAGTTTGGGAGACCCAGTACTTC. Its protein product is CASRGEGQGAVWETQYF.

This chain connects TRBV28 to TRBJ1-2, with D possibly matching TRBD1 (6 bases). Germline V gene lookup returns CDR1 MDHEN and CDR2 SYDVKM. Trimming left V 2 bases short and J 5 bases short, with 9 bases between. The CDR3 spans 13 residues. The DNA for the CDR3 is TGTGCCAGCAGTTTAGGGGGCGAATATGGCTACACCTTC. Residues: CASSLGGEYGYTF.

Remarks on this clone: A junction boundary mismatches the germline segment, possibly from a read error. The V call is TRBV7-9, the J call TRBJ1-1; 11 bases align to TRBD1. CDR3 length: 14 amino acids. Germline-derived CDR1 and CDR2 are SEHNR and FQNEAQ (reference sequence). CDR3 bases: TGTTCCAGCAGCTTGGGACAGGGGGACCCTGAAGCTTTCTTT. Protein sequence: CSSSLGQGDPEAFF.

This clone was picked up a small number of times. The gene calls are TRBV5-6 and TRBJ1-5, with a possible D match to TRBD1 (5 bases). V shed 0 bases and J shed 3 bases, with 7 bases lying between them. Germline loops: CDR1 SGHDT, CDR2 YYEEEE. The CDR3 extends over 14 amino acids. CDR3 amino acids: CASSLGQLNQPQHF. DNA for the CDR3: TGTGCCAGCAGCTTGGGACAGCTCAATCAGCCCCAGCATTTT.

J is TRBJ2-1 and V is TRBV29-1; possibly TRBD2 for D (5 bases). This CDR3 has 13 amino acids. Germline V gene lookup returns CDR1 SQVTM and CDR2 ANQGSEA. Trimming shortened V by 1 base and J by 6 bases, and 10 bases separated the two germline ends. The CDR3 loop is CSVEVSSSNEQFF. CDR3 bases: TGCAGCGTTGAAGTCTCTAGCTCCAATGAGCAGTTCTTC.

This chain uses TRBV19 with TRBJ2-1; the match to TRBD2 covers 12 bases. Germline values: CDR1 LNHDA, CDR2 SQIVND (reference sequence). The CDR3 contains 14 residues. After removal of 3 bases from V and 9 bases from J, the junction contained 3 bases not matched to a gene. The CDR3 region has the DNA TGTGCCAGTAGTATTCAACTAGCGGGAGGTGAGCAGTTCTTC. Its translation: CASSIQLAGGEQFF.

The V and J genes are TRBV15 and TRBJ1-2; D not resolved. CDR1 LNHNV and CDR2 YYDKDF come from the germline V gene (reference sequence). The CDR3 sequence is 15 residues long. V lost 0 bases, J lost 4 bases, and 12 bases lay in between. The CDR3 region is CATSRDVSVGYGYTF. CDR3 nucleotide sequence: TGTGCCACCAGCAGAGATGTGTCAGTTGGCTATGGCTACACCTTC.

This clone was detected a few times. The rearrangement joins TRBV5-1 to TRBJ2-1, with D tentatively TRBD1 (6 bases). Trimming removed 4 bases at V and 7 bases at J, with 9 bases between. The CDR3 is 12 residues long. Germline V gene lookup returns CDR1 SGHRS and CDR2 YFSETQ. CDR3 loop: CASSTGQNEQFF. The CDR3 region has the DNA TGCGCCAGCAGCACCGGACAGAATGAGCAGTTCTTC.

The J gene is TRBJ2-3, the V gene TRBV7-8; TRBD2 aligns across 8 bases. The CDR3 has 16 residues. Germline CDR1 reads SGHVS; CDR2 reads FQNEAQ. V dropped 1 base and J dropped 0; count of bases not matched to a gene: 3. The CDR3 sequence: CASSLGTSSSTDTQYF. The CDR3 DNA follows: TGTGCCAGCAGCTTAGGGACTAGCTCTAGCACAGATACGCAGTATTTT.

The chain combines TRBV5-6 with TRBJ1-2; D is possibly TRBD1 (6 bases). The CDR3 has 15 residues. CDR1 is SGHDT, CDR2 YYEEEE, per germline. V lost 1 base to trimming and J lost 7 bases, with 17 bases between them. DNA of the CDR3: TGTGCCAGCAGCTTGATCGCAGGGGACCCGACTGGCTACACCTTC. Its protein is CASSLIAGDPTGYTF.

V is TRBV7-2 and J is TRBJ1-2; tentative D call: TRBD1 (6 bases). Per germline, CDR1 SGHTA and CDR2 FQGNSA. With 5 bases removed from V and 8 bases from J, the gap between germline ends came to 15 bases. CDR3 size: 13 residues. CDR3 DNA sequence: TGTGCCAGCAGCCGGGACCGGGACAAAGGCTACACCTTC. This sequence encodes CASSRDRDKGYTF.

The rearrangement joins TRBV7-9 to TRBJ2-2; 12 nucleotides match TRBD2. The CDR3 is 16 amino acids. Germline trimming cut 8 bases from V and 4 bases from J; bases unmatched to any gene: 8. Per the germline V gene, CDR1 is SEHNR and CDR2 is FQNEAQ (reference sequence). CDR3 in amino acids: CASLLAGGLSTGELFF. The CDR3, as DNA: TGTGCCAGCCTGCTAGCGGGAGGGCTCAGCACCGGGGAGCTGTTTTTT.

This clone was seen a few times. The CDR3 nucleotides are TGTGCCAGCAGCTTGGCAGGGGGGGGAAACACCATATATTTT. The encoded protein is CASSLAGGGNTIYF. V is TRBV5-4 and J is TRBJ1-3; 7 bases agree with TRBD1. The V and J ends lost 0 bases and 4 bases, in that order; junction bases with no gene match: 1. Germline V gene sequence: CDR1 SGHNT, CDR2 YYREEE (reference sequence). CDR3 length equals 14 residues.

The V call is TRBV29-1, the J call TRBJ2-5; TRBD2 might be the D (7 bases). The V gene lost 6 bases and the J gene lost 7 bases, with 21 bases spanning the gap. The germline V gene has CDR1 SQVTM and CDR2 ANQGSEA. This CDR3 contains 14 residues. CDR3 amino acids: CSVPAGANFRTQYF. The CDR3 DNA reads TGCAGCGTACCGGCGGGGGCGAACTTCAGGACCCAGTACTTC.

The V call is TRBV7-9, the J call TRBJ2-1; D possibly corresponds to TRBD2 (6 bases). Per the germline V gene, CDR1 is SEHNR and CDR2 is FQNEAQ (reference sequence). The V gene lost 6 bases and the J gene lost 7 bases, with 22 bases spanning the gap. CDR3 length: 16 amino acids. The CDR3: CASRHYLGGERNEQFF. The CDR3 bases are TGTGCCAGCAGGCACTACTTGGGGGGAGAGCGAAATGAGCAGTTCTTC.

The chain is built from TRBV9 and TRBJ2-5, with 7 bases identical to TRBD1. The CDR3 is 14 residues long. The germline V gene encodes CDR1 SGDLS and CDR2 YYNGEE. V lost 2 bases and J lost 4; bases outside the gene matches: 5. CDR3: CASSVEGAGETQYF. Here the CDR3 DNA reads TGTGCCAGCAGCGTTGAGGGGGCGGGAGAGACCCAGTACTTC.

This clone was seen once. The rearrangement joins TRBV2 to TRBJ1-3; a possible D gene is TRBD1 (5 bases). The CDR3 runs to 10 residues. V was clipped by 7 bases and J by 14 bases, with 12 bases between them. Germline loops: CDR1 SNHLY, CDR2 FYNNEI. CDR3 loop: CASINRFLYF. The CDR3 nucleotides are TGTGCCAGCATTAACAGGTTCCTATATTTT.

The rearrangement uses TRBV6-5 and TRBJ1-4; the D gene is possibly TRBD1 (5 bases). Germline-derived CDR1 and CDR2 are MNHEY and SVGAGI. CDR3 length: 16 residues. V was cut by 2 bases and J by 5 bases, with 15 bases left in between. Here the CDR3 reads CASSYDVGQGNEKLFF. The CDR3 DNA is TGTGCCAGCAGTTACGATGTGGGGCAAGGAAATGAAAAACTGTTTTTT.

The chain uses TRBV9 and TRBJ2-3, with 8 bases matching TRBD2. CDR1 and CDR2 from the germline V gene are SGDLS and YYNGEE. The CDR3 loop spans 15 amino acids. J lost 5 bases, V lost 2 bases, and 7 bases had no gene match. The CDR3 spells CASSVKRERGDTQYF. The CDR3 nucleotides read TGTGCCAGCAGCGTGAAGCGGGAGAGGGGAGATACGCAGTATTTT.

This clone was seen a single time. V gene TRBV4-1 combines with J gene TRBJ2-1; TRBD2 aligns across 15 bases. Germline lookup yields CDR1 MGHRA and CDR2 YSYEKL. With 1 base clipped from V and 7 bases from J, the junction kept 8 bases outside the gene matches. The CDR3 contains 18 residues. The CDR3 DNA follows: TGCGCCAGCAGCCAAGGCGGACTAGCGGGAGGGCGGGGGAATGAGCAGTTCTTC. It yields the protein CASSQGGLAGGRGNEQFF.

CDR3 loop: CASSPTQGALNYGYTF. CDR3 sequence (DNA): TGTGCCAGCAGCCCAACACAGGGTGCCCTTAACTATGGCTACACCTTC. The chain is built from TRBV7-9 and TRBJ1-2; D is possibly TRBD1 (6 bases). The V end lost 5 bases, the J end lost 1 base, and 17 bases lay between the germline ends. CDR3 length: 16 amino acids. CDR1 and CDR2 (germline): SEHNR, FQNEAQ (reference sequence).

A word on this clone: A junction boundary mismatches the germline segment, possibly from a read error. The rearrangement links TRBV7-9 to TRBJ1-2; D is undetermined. The germline V gene encodes CDR1 SEHNR and CDR2 FQNEAQ (reference sequence). This CDR3 comprises 13 residues. In DNA, the CDR3 is TGTTCCAGCAGCTTAAATTGGGCAAATGGCTACACCTTC. It codes for CSSSLNWANGYTF.

This rearrangement joins TRBV19 to TRBJ1-5; D gene uncertain. Germline V lookup: CDR1 LNHDA, CDR2 SQIVND (reference sequence). This CDR3 has 15 residues. Trimming shortened V by 4 bases and J by 2 bases, and 12 bases separated the two germline ends. CDR3 amino acids: CASSREVTGNQPQHF. The CDR3 coding sequence is TGTGCCAGTAGTAGAGAGGTAACGGGCAATCAGCCCCAGCATTTT.

This chain joins TRBV21-1 and TRBJ2-1; the table calls TRBD2, which could not be checked here. TRBV21-1 represents a pseudogene. The CDR3 has 16 amino acids. This CDR3 reads CASSKAGLAYHNEQFF. The CDR3 nucleotides read TGTGCCAGCAGCAAAGCGGGCCTAGCGTATCACAATGAGCAGTTCTTC.

The chain recombines TRBV14 with TRBJ2-2, with unresolved D. Germline V lookup: CDR1 SGHDN, CDR2 FVKESK. The CDR3 loop spans 13 amino acids. V lost 4 bases to trimming and J lost 5 bases, with 8 bases between them. The DNA of the CDR3 is TGTGCCAGCAGCCCTTTTTTGACCGGGGAGCTGTTTTTT. It is translated as CASSPFLTGELFF.

The chain combines TRBV5-6 with TRBJ1-2, with 8 bases identical to TRBD1. The CDR3 length is 13 residues. The trim removed 5 bases at V and 0 bases at J, leaving 0 bases unmatched. CDR1 is SGHDT, CDR2 YYEEEE, per germline. CDR3 region: CASRGQANYGYTF. In DNA, the CDR3 is TGTGCCAGCAGGGGACAGGCTAACTATGGCTACACCTTC.

V is TRBV6-5 and J is TRBJ1-2; possibly TRBD1 for D (5 bases). The CDR3 runs to 12 residues. V lost 10 bases and J lost 2, with 11 bases in between. Germline-derived CDR1 and CDR2 are MNHEY and SVGAGI. The CDR3 region has the DNA TGTGCCACCGCCGCAGGGAACTATGGCTACACCTTC. This translates into CATAAGNYGYTF.

This clone was detected a few times. The rearrangement uses TRBV28 and TRBJ2-1, with 9 bases fitting TRBD1. The V and J ends lost 6 bases and 8 bases, in that order; junction bases with no gene match: 8. Germline CDR1 is MDHEN and CDR2 is SYDVKM. The CDR3 runs 14 residues. The CDR3 DNA reads TGTGCCAGCAGCACCCAGGACAGGGGCTATGAGCAGTTCTTC. This gives the protein CASSTQDRGYEQFF.